The 14 T cell receptor beta chains listed next were all sequenced from one sample in a study of regulatory T cells in long-lasting Graves disease. With iRepertoire HTBI primers and Arm-PCR of CDR3 regions, TCR beta libraries were built. TCRdb reprocessed the multiplex PCR reads via MiXCR and lists one record per CDR3 protein. The sample includes 400,000 to 500,000 distinct CDR3 sequences, about a sixth of them seen just once. The time point here: newly diagnosed GD, antithyroid drugs for less than 3 months. There was RNA extracted from PBMCs, and the TCR library was made from it. The data were also submitted as part of a second study, on T cells in Graves' hyperthyroidism and ophthalmopathy.

The sequencing here drew on peripheral blood mononuclear cells (PBMCs), taken at new diagnosis, from a patient treated with antithyroid drugs. Every receptor here comes from a woman aged 18-30 years with Graves disease.

Concerning this clonotype: This may arise from a read error, as a much more abundant clone is one base away. The chain couples TRBV12-3 or TRBV12-4 to TRBJ2-7; D is perhaps TRBD1 or TRBD2 (6 bases each). This CDR3 is 15 amino acids long. V was shortened by 3 bases and J by 2 bases, with 14 bases between the two germline ends. The CDR3 sequence is CASSFGGLSPYEQYF. The DNA of the CDR3 is TGTGCCAGCAGTTTCGGGGGCCTGTCCCCCTACGAGCAGTACTTC.

CDR3 sequence: CATSLTGANVLTF. CDR3 DNA sequence: TGTGCCACCTCACTAACTGGGGCCAACGTCCTGACTTTC. V gene TRBV10-3 combines with J gene TRBJ2-6; D unresolved. Germline V gene lookup returns CDR1 ENHRY and CDR2 SYGVKD. V lost 10 bases to trimming and J lost 2 bases, with 9 bases between them. The CDR3 extends over 13 amino acids.

This clonotype was seen a handful of times. The gene calls are TRBV27 and TRBJ1-1; D ambiguous. This CDR3 is built from 16 residues. V was pared by 5 bases and J by 1 base, with 17 bases between. Germline-derived CDR1 and CDR2 are MNHEY and SMNVEV (reference sequence). This CDR3 reads CASSDRMSISNTEAFF. CDR3 in DNA: TGTGCCAGCAGTGACCGGATGAGCATCTCGAACACTGAAGCTTTCTTT.

The sample holds many counts of this clonotype. The chain links TRBV27 to TRBJ2-3, with 8 bases lining up with TRBD2. Trimming cost V 5 bases and J 0 bases; bases outside gene matches: 10. The CDR3 is 17 residues long. Germline lookup yields CDR1 MNHEY and CDR2 SMNVEV (reference sequence). The CDR3 is CASSQAYSGTSTDTQYF. CDR3 sequence (DNA): TGTGCCAGCAGTCAGGCCTATAGCGGGACTAGCACAGATACGCAGTATTTT.

This clonotype was detected only a few times. CDR3 residues: CASKDRLETQYF. The CDR3 nucleotides read TGTGCCAGCAAGGACAGGCTAGAGACCCAGTACTTC. The rearrangement joins TRBV7-8 to TRBJ2-5; 7 nucleotides agree with TRBD1. The length of the CDR3 is 12 residues. The germline gives CDR1 SGHVS, CDR2 FQNEAQ. V lost 7 bases and J lost 4; bases outside the gene matches: 3.

Concerning this clonotype: It differs at one base from a far larger clone, so likely a read error. The chain uses TRBV12-3 or TRBV12-4 and TRBJ2-7, with 8 bases fitting TRBD2. Trimming took 8 bases from V and 0 from J; bases not matched to a gene: 21. The CDR3 consists of 19 residues. The CDR3 region is CASGPPGDRAGASSYEQYF. The CDR3 DNA reads TGTGCCAGCGGCCCCCCGGGGGATAGAGCGGGAGCATCCTCCTACGAGCAGTACTTC.

The chain couples TRBV20-1 to TRBJ2-1; 10 bases fit TRBD2. The germline V gene encodes CDR1 DFQATT and CDR2 SNEGSKA (reference sequence). There are 17 residues in the CDR3. The junction had 16 bases not matched to a gene; V was cut back by 2 bases and J by 9 bases. The CDR3 loop is CSARSGGASGSVGEQFF. CDR3 nucleotide sequence: TGCAGTGCTAGATCCGGGGGGGCTAGCGGGAGTGTTGGTGAGCAGTTCTTC.

The chain recombines TRBV5-1 with TRBJ2-3, with 7 bases aligning to TRBD2. The CDR3 sequence is 15 residues long. The germline V gene encodes CDR1 SGHRS and CDR2 YFSETQ. Losses at the gene ends were 4 bases for V and 2 bases for J; bases not matched to a gene: 7. The CDR3 is CASSTGRAYTDTQYF. CDR3 nucleotide sequence: TGCGCCAGCAGCACGGGGAGGGCCTACACAGATACGCAGTATTTT. Drawing the rest from reference TRBV5-1 and TRBJ2-3, the complete variable domain is KAGVTQTPRYLIKTRGQQVTLSCSPISGHRSVSWYQQTPGQGLQFLFEYFSETQRNKGNFPGRFSGRQFSNSRSEMNVSTLELGDSALYLCASSTGRAYTDTQYFGPGTRLTVL.

This clonotype occurred many times. The chain links TRBV28 to TRBJ1-1; D unresolved. The V gene lost 6 bases and the J gene lost 4 bases, with 21 bases spanning the gap. Per the germline V gene, CDR1 is MDHEN and CDR2 is SYDVKM. The CDR3 totals 16 residues. The CDR3 DNA reads as TGTGCCAGCAGAACTTACTCTCAGGCTCCGAGCACTGAAGCTTTCTTT. Encoded protein: CASRTYSQAPSTEAFF.

J is TRBJ1-3 and V is TRBV2; D is unclear. V was shortened by 2 bases and J by 0 bases, with 5 bases between the two germline ends. CDR1 is SNHLY and CDR2 is FYNNEI in the germline V gene. The CDR3 runs 14 residues. The CDR3 sequence is CASSERSSGNTIYF. CDR3 coding DNA: TGTGCCAGCAGTGAACGGAGCTCTGGAAACACCATATATTTT.

This clonotype has ten or more counts. The chain combines TRBV25-1 with TRBJ2-1; 13 positions agree with TRBD2. CDR3 length: 20 amino acids. V dropped 5 bases and J dropped 1; count of bases not matched to a gene: 14. Germline CDR1 is MGHDK and CDR2 is SYGVNS. The CDR3 DNA reads as TGTGCCAGCAGTCCTCGACAGGGACTAGCGGGACTGAGTTCCTACAATGAGCAGTTCTTC. The encoded protein is CASSPRQGLAGLSSYNEQFF. Variable domain in full (rest from reference TRBV25-1 and TRBJ2-1): EADIYQTPRYLVIGTGKKITLECSQTMGHDKMYWYQQDPGMELHLIHYSYGVNSTEKGDLSSESTVSRIRTEHFPLTLESARPSHTSQYLCASSPRQGLAGLSSYNEQFFGPGTRLTVL.

This clonotype was counted a few times. The rearrangement links TRBV27 to TRBJ2-7, with TRBD1 identical over 9 bases. The V gene's germline CDR1 is MNHEY and CDR2 SMNVEV (reference sequence). This CDR3 spans 15 amino acids. J lost 6 bases, V lost 7 bases, and 13 bases had no gene match. CDR3 amino acids: CASTRLSQGAREQYF. The DNA for the CDR3 is TGTGCCAGCACCCGCCTGTCACAGGGGGCGCGCGAGCAGTACTTC.

This clonotype has a count of ten or more. The genes are TRBV29-1 and TRBJ2-5, with 7 bases that match TRBD2. CDR3 length: 15 amino acids. From germline, CDR1 is SQVTM and CDR2 ANQGSEA. The trim removed 0 bases at V and 5 bases at J, leaving 9 bases unmatched. The CDR3 loop is CSVEERLAVAETQYF. CDR3 DNA sequence: TGCAGCGTTGAAGAGAGGCTAGCGGTCGCGGAGACCCAGTACTTC.

The V gene is TRBV11-2, the J gene TRBJ2-1; 7 positions agree with TRBD2. Germline loops: CDR1 SGHAT, CDR2 FQNNGV. There are 16 residues in the CDR3. Trimming at V came to 5 bases and at J to 0 bases, leaving 7 bases not matched to a gene. The CDR3 nucleotides are TGTGCCAGCAGCGCTCGAGCGGGGCGCTCCTACAATGAGCAGTTCTTC. Its translation: CASSARAGRSYNEQFF.